The rows below give T cell receptor beta chains drawn from one sample of a study of human versus mouse CDR3 diversity and MHC coevolution. Sequenced by immunoSEQ multiplex PCR; TCRdb stores in-frame clones only, minus some. The sample records fewer than 80,000 clones, less than 95% being singletons. Material: naive CD4+ T cells from blood. The receptors here all came from a person aged 30-69 years in good health. CDR3s include the opening cysteine and the closing phenylalanine or tryptophan. The D gene is left open where the match is weak. Some rows have no size entry. The others give once, few or many, or a class for an expanded clone.

CDR3aa	abundance	v_gene	j_gene	d_gene
CASSLAGSNGYTF	few	TRBV7-2	TRBJ1-2	NA
CASTEIGGGYGYTF	NA	TRBV6-5	TRBJ1-2	NA
CASSIVGGGDTQYF	NA	TRBV19	TRBJ2-3	TRBD2
CASSLTAGTGTQYF	NA	TRBV7-9	TRBJ2-5	TRBD1
CASRVGDNQPQHF	NA	TRBV6-5	TRBJ1-5	NA
CASSDEPGTRVYF	NA	TRBV6-1	TRBJ2-3	TRBD2
CSARDRETQYF	NA	TRBV20-1	TRBJ2-5	NA
CASSAKTGNTIYF	few	TRBV5-8	TRBJ1-3	NA
CASSYTGGGGTQYF	NA	TRBV6-6	TRBJ2-5	NA
CAWSRTGTGELFF	NA	TRBV30	TRBJ2-2	NA
CASSLDRGGHIQYF	NA	TRBV11-2	TRBJ2-4	TRBD2
CASSFNPWDIIILGYGYTF	NA	TRBV12-1	TRBJ1-2	NA
CASSLTGNTEAFF	once	TRBV7-2	TRBJ1-1	NA
CASSLAGQGSYGYTF	NA	TRBV5-1	TRBJ1-2	TRBD1
CASSGASGTTDTQYF	NA	TRBV28	TRBJ2-3	TRBD2
CASSLDSHNEKLFF	NA	TRBV7-9	TRBJ1-4	NA
CASRPTGTSSYEQYF	NA	TRBV6-6	NA	TRBD2
CASSLTGGPYNEQFF	NA	TRBV13	TRBJ2-1	TRBD1
CASSRGKGPNTEAFF	NA	TRBV5-6	TRBJ1-1	NA
CASSQQWRGETQYF	NA	TRBV14	TRBJ2-5	NA
CASSPPGEASGNTIYF	few	TRBV7-9	TRBJ1-3	NA
CAISESSRGGSGYTF	NA	TRBV10-3	TRBJ1-2	NA
CAWTHGSTAYEQYF	once	TRBV30	TRBJ2-7	NA
CASSIPGGPDTQYF	NA	TRBV19	TRBJ2-3	TRBD2
CASSIGPGNYGYTF	NA	TRBV5-4	TRBJ1-2	NA
CATRDRGSPYEQYF	NA	TRBV10-3	NA	TRBD1
CSVGHSQRGELFF	NA	TRBV29-1	TRBJ2-2	NA
CAWGNSSTDTQYF	NA	TRBV30	TRBJ2-3	NA
CALGTGGNYGYTF	NA	TRBV30	TRBJ1-2	TRBD1
CASSPTGGAYNEQFF	NA	TRBV7-9	TRBJ2-1	TRBD1
CAWSAGIYEQYF	NA	TRBV30	TRBJ2-7	NA
CASSTGTSVGEQFF	NA	TRBV5-8	TRBJ2-1	TRBD2
CASSMGQGKNTIYF	NA	TRBV19	TRBJ1-3	TRBD1
CASTFSGGLSYEQYF	NA	TRBV27	TRBJ2-7	TRBD2
CASSLYSWRDRGNYEQYF	NA	TRBV11-2	TRBJ2-7	TRBD1
CASSQGQATFEAFF	once	TRBV4-1	TRBJ1-1	NA
CASSIATHTYEQYF	NA	TRBV19	TRBJ2-7	NA
CATTGRSGYEQFF	NA	TRBV19	TRBJ2-1	NA
CASSFPGTVPYEQYF	NA	TRBV5-4	TRBJ2-7	NA
CSVFGTSAYEQYF	once	TRBV29-1	TRBJ2-7	TRBD2
CASRPDGAGTPSSYEQYF	once	TRBV19	TRBJ2-7	NA
CASSGRQGTDTQYF	NA	TRBV2	TRBJ2-3	NA
CAPPGKGATEAFF	NA	TRBV6-5	TRBJ1-1	TRBD1
CAWSAGGAADTQYF	once	TRBV30	TRBJ2-3	TRBD2
CASSRGHLNTEAFF	NA	TRBV5-6	TRBJ1-1	NA
CASRQGNYGYTF	NA	TRBV6-1	TRBJ1-2	NA
CASSLSLLSPGKETQYF	NA	TRBV7-8	TRBJ2-5	NA
CSVENTFSGKANNEQFF	once	TRBV29-1	TRBJ2-1	TRBD2
CASSPIALAETQYF	NA	TRBV18	TRBJ2-5	NA
CASSAEMTGGYTF	NA	TRBV6-1	TRBJ1-2	NA
CAWGGQGTDTQYF	NA	TRBV30	TRBJ2-3	TRBD1
CASSADRGRGHEQYF	NA	TRBV7-7	TRBJ2-7	TRBD1
CASSGTSGGATNTGELFF	NA	TRBV6-1	TRBJ2-2	TRBD2
CASSDLQGLGEKLFF	NA	TRBV2	TRBJ1-4	NA
CASSIGTNNNEQFF	NA	TRBV5-1	TRBJ2-1	TRBD2
CASSSLGLAGTRSIQYF	NA	TRBV28	TRBJ2-4	TRBD2
CATSRGQGGNTIYF	NA	TRBV15	TRBJ1-3	TRBD1
CASSSTGALGAFF	once	TRBV7-9	TRBJ1-1	TRBD1
CATQGWEEKLFF	few	TRBV10-1	TRBJ1-4	NA
CASSLWFWDSTQETQYF	NA	TRBV7-9	TRBJ2-5	TRBD1